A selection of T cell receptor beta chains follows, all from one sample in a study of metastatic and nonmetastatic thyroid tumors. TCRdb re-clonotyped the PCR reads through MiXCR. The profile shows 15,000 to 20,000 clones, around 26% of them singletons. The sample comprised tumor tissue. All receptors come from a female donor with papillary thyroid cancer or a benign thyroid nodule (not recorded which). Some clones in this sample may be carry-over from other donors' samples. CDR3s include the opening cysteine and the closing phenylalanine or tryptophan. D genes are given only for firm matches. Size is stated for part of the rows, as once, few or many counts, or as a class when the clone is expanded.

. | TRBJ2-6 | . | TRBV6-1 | TGTGCCAGCAGTGTAACGGGCTCTGGGGCCAACGTCCTGACTTTC | CASSVTGSGANVLTF
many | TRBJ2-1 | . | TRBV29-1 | TGCAGCGTTAGCGTCACCAGGGGCAATGAGCAGTTCTTC | CSVSVTRGNEQFF
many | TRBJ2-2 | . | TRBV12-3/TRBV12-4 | TGTGCCAGCAGTTTAGCAGTGGGGGGCGGGAGTCACGGGGAGCTGTTTTTT | CASSLAVGGGSHGELFF
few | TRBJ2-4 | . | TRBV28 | TGTGCCAGCAGTTACAGGGATAGCATCCAGTACTTC | CASSYRDSIQYF
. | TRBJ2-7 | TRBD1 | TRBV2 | TGTGCCAGCAGTCCGAGGACAGGGGTCTACGAGCAGTACTTC | CASSPRTGVYEQYF
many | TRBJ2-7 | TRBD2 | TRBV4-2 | TGTGCCAGCAGCCAAGTAGGGGCTAGCGGAGTTCACGAGCAGTACTTC | CASSQVGASGVHEQYF
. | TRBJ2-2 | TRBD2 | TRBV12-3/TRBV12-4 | TGTGCCAGTTGTCGGGAGGGCGGGACCGGGGAGCTGTTTTTT | CASCREGGTGELFF
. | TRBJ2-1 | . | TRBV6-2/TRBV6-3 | TGTGCCAGCACTACGGCGGGGCCTGCTAATGAGCAGTTCTTC | CASTTAGPANEQFF
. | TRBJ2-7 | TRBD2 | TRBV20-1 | TGCAGTGCTAGTTCAACGGCGGGAGACGAGCAGTACTTC | CSASSTAGDEQYF
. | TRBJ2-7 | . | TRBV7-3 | TGTGCCAGCAGTCCGACAGGAGGGTTTGACGAGCAGTACTTC | CASSPTGGFDEQYF
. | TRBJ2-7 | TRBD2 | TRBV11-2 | TGTGCCAGCAGTTGGACTAGCTCCGAGCAGTACTTC | CASSWTSSEQYF
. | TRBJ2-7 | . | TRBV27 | TGTGCCAGCAGTCCCCAGGTAAACTACGAGCAGTACTTC | CASSPQVNYEQYF
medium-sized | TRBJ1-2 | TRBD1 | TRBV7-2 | TGTGCCAGCAGCCCAGGGGGGACCTTTGGCTACACCTTC | CASSPGGTFGYTF
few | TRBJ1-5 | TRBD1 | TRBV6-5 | TGTGCCAGCAGTTACTCGGGACAGACTAATCAGCCCCAGCATTTT | CASSYSGQTNQPQHF
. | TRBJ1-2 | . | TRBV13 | TGTGCCAGCTTAGATCGGGAGGGCGGAGGCTACACCTTC | CASLDREGGGYTF
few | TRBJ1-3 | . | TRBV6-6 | TGTGCCAGCAGTTACTCGAAAGGGTACTCTGGAAACACCATATATTTT | CASSYSKGYSGNTIYF